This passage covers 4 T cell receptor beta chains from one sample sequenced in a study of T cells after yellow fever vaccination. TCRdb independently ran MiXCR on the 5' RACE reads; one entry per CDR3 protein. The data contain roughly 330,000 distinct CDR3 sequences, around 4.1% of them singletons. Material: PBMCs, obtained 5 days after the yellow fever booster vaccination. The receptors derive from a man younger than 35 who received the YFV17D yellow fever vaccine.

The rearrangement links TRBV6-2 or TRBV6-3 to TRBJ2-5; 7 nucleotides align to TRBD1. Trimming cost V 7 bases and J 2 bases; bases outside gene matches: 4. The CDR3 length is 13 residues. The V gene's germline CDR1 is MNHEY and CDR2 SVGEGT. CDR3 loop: CASIRGQQETQYF. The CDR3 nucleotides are TGTGCCAGCATTCGGGGACAGCAAGAGACCCAGTACTTC.

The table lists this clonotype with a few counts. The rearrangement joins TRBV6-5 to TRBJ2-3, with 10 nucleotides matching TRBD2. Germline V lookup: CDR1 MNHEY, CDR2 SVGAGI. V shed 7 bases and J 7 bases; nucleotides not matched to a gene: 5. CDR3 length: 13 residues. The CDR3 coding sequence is TGTGCCAGCAAAGCGGGGGGGCCGAATACGCAGTATTTT. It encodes CASKAGGPNTQYF.

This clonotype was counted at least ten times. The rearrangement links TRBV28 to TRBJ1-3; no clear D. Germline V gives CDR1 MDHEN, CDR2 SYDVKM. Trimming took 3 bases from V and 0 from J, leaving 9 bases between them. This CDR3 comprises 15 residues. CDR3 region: CASSLAVRSGNTIYF. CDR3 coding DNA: TGTGCCAGCAGTTTGGCGGTCCGCTCTGGAAACACCATATATTTT.

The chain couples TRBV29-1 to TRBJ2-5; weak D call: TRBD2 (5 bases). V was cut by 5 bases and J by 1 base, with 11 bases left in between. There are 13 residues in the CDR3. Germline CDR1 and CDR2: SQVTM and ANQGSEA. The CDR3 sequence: CSVPSAGQETQYF. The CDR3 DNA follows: TGCAGCGTTCCCTCGGCGGGCCAAGAGACCCAGTACTTC.